A selection of T cell receptor beta chains follows, all from one sample in a study of T-cell memory formation after mild COVID-19. TCRdb re-called the 5' RACE reads with MiXCR, one entry per CDR3 protein. The table includes 55,000 to 65,000 distinct CDR3 sequences, 9% to 9.5% detected once. Sample: PBMCs or a T cell subset sorted from them (not recorded which). The source of these receptors is a man aged 18 to 35 who had mild COVID-19 (a few samples of this study predate the infection). Cell type and time point are not known. Each CDR3 is given with its conserved first and last residue. A D gene is named only where the DNA matches it firmly. Rows give clone size only sometimes, using once, few, many, or a class for an expanded clone.

J gene	clone size	V gene	D gene	CDR3 length	CDR3 DNA	CDR3 protein
TRBJ2-7	-	TRBV6-2/TRBV6-3	TRBD2	15	TGTGCCACCCGCAAATCCGGCGGGGGGGAGTACGAGCAGTACTTC	CATRKSGGGEYEQYF
TRBJ1-2	-	TRBV5-6	-	13	TGTGCCAGCAGCTTGCCCGGGAAGTCAGGCTACACCTTC	CASSLPGKSGYTF
TRBJ1-5	many	TRBV27	-	15	TGTGCCAGATACTCCGAACAGGGCTCGTTTCAGCCCCAGCATTTT	CARYSEQGSFQPQHF
TRBJ1-1	few	TRBV28	-	11	TGTGCCAGCGTCGAGAACACTGAAGCTTTCTTT	CASVENTEAFF
TRBJ1-5	-	TRBV28	TRBD1	14	TGTGCCAGCAGGGGACAGGTAGTGTTTCAGCCCCAGCATTTT	CASRGQVVFQPQHF
TRBJ2-4	many	TRBV4-2	TRBD1	16	TGTGCCAGCAGCCAAGGCGGGACAGGGGGGGAAAACATTCAGTACTTC	CASSQGGTGGENIQYF
TRBJ1-6	few	TRBV3-1	-	17	TGTGCCAGCAGCCAAGATCTCGGGAGCTCCTATAATTCACCCCTCCACTTT	CASSQDLGSSYNSPLHF
TRBJ1-3	few	TRBV5-1	-	15	TGCGCCAGCAGCTTAGGGGAGGCCTCTGGAAACACCATATATTTT	CASSLGEASGNTIYF
TRBJ2-3	few	TRBV20-1	-	17	TGCAGTGCTAGAGATTCCAGGGGGACTACTAGCACAGATACGCAGTATTTT	CSARDSRGTTSTDTQYF
TRBJ2-3	many	TRBV5-1	-	15	TGCGCCAGCAGCTTCGGGACTCTTAAGGCAGATACGCAGTATTTT	CASSFGTLKADTQYF
TRBJ2-3	-	TRBV7-8	-	13	TGTGCCAGCAGCTTACCCTCGAGAGATACGCAGTATTTT	CASSLPSRDTQYF
TRBJ2-7	few	TRBV20-1	TRBD2	13	TGCAGTGCTGCCCCGGGACTAGCTTCCGAGCAGTACTTC	CSAAPGLASEQYF
TRBJ1-1	many	TRBV12-3/TRBV12-4	-	14	TGTGCCAGCAGCGCCGGGACAAGAAACACTGAAGCTTTCTTT	CASSAGTRNTEAFF
TRBJ2-7	few	TRBV12-3/TRBV12-4	-	14	TGTGCCAGCAGTTTTCCGGGCCCGGGGCGGGAGCAGTACTTC	CASSFPGPGREQYF
TRBJ1-5	-	TRBV7-9	-	14	TGTGCCAGCAGCCACGGGGGCACCAATCAGCCCCAGCATTTT	CASSHGGTNQPQHF
TRBJ1-5	few	TRBV4-3	-	15	TGCGCCAGCAGCCAAGAGTTCGGTCCCAATCAGCCCCAGCATTTT	CASSQEFGPNQPQHF
TRBJ1-1	few	TRBV29-1	-	13	TGCAGCGCCCATCCGGGGGGGCGCACTGAAGCTTTCTTT	CSAHPGGRTEAFF
TRBJ1-6	few	TRBV9	-	16	TGTGCCAGCAGCGTAGGTGACAGCGTCTATAATTCACCCCTCCACTTT	CASSVGDSVYNSPLHF
TRBJ2-5	-	TRBV12-5	TRBD1	16	TGTGCTAGTGGTTTAACCGGGACAGGGTACCAAGAGACCCAGTACTTC	CASGLTGTGYQETQYF
TRBJ2-2	few	TRBV7-2	-	14	TGTGCCAGCAGCTTGACGATAAGCACCGGGGAGCTGTTTTTT	CASSLTISTGELFF
TRBJ2-1	-	TRBV7-8	-	16	TGTGCCAGCAGCTTAGGAGGGAGAAGCTCCTACAATGAGCAGTTCTTC	CASSLGGRSSYNEQFF
TRBJ2-2	many	TRBV5-1	-	15	TGCGCCAGCAGCTTGGAGGGGACCAACACCGGGGAGCTGTTTTTT	CASSLEGTNTGELFF
TRBJ2-5	few	TRBV5-4	-	14	TGTGCCAGCAGCTTGGCCTTAGACCAAGAGACCCAGTACTTC	CASSLALDQETQYF
TRBJ1-6	-	TRBV14	TRBD1	16	TGTGCCAGCAGCCCCCTGGACAGGGGAAATAATTCACCCCTCCACTTT	CASSPLDRGNNSPLHF
TRBJ1-1	few	TRBV12-3/TRBV12-4	-	14	TGTGCCAGCACTATGTGGTTAGGGGGCACTGAAGCTTTCTTT	CASTMWLGGTEAFF
TRBJ2-5	-	TRBV29-1	-	15	TGCAGCGTTGAAGATCGGAAAGGGGCGCGGGAGACCCAGTACTTC	CSVEDRKGARETQYF
TRBJ2-4	many	TRBV5-1	-	14	TGCGCCAGCACCCCCGACGCGCTAATAAACATTCAGTACTTC	CASTPDALINIQYF
TRBJ1-1	-	TRBV5-1	-	13	TGCGCCAGCAGACCCGCACTAGGGTATGAAGCTTTCTTT	CASRPALGYEAFF
TRBJ2-7	-	TRBV5-1	-	14	TGCGCCAGCAGTCCCGGGGGTCGTACCTACGAGCAGTACTTC	CASSPGGRTYEQYF
TRBJ2-7	few	TRBV5-1	TRBD1	14	TGCGCCAGCACGTGGACAGGGGGCTCCTACGAGCAGTACTTC	CASTWTGGSYEQYF
TRBJ2-3	many	TRBV6-6	-	11	TGTGCCAGCAGTATAACCGATACGCAGTATTTT	CASSITDTQYF
TRBJ2-5	few	TRBV6-2/TRBV6-3	TRBD1	13	TGTGCCAGCAGGGGACAGGAAAGTAAGACCCAGTACTTC	CASRGQESKTQYF
TRBJ2-3	-	TRBV29-1	TRBD2	14	TGCAGCGTATCTAGCGGGGGGGCGGCAGATACGCAGTATTTT	CSVSSGGAADTQYF
TRBJ1-2	-	TRBV12-3/TRBV12-4	-	14	TGTGCCAGCAGACGCAAAGGGGGAGGTGATGGCTACACCTTC	CASRRKGGGDGYTF
TRBJ1-6	-	TRBV7-9	TRBD1	12	TGTGCCAGCCGGACAGGGCGGGGACCCCTCCACTTT	CASRTGRGPLHF
TRBJ2-7	many	TRBV5-1	TRBD2	15	TGCGCCAGCAGCATATTGACTAGCGTCGACTACGAGCAGTACTTC	CASSILTSVDYEQYF
TRBJ2-3	many	TRBV5-1	-	14	TGCGCCAGCAGCTTCGGTACTAGCACAGATACGCAGTATTTT	CASSFGTSTDTQYF
TRBJ1-6	-	TRBV5-1	TRBD1	16	TGCGCCAGCAGCCCGGGACAGGGGGCGCTGAATTCACCCCTCCACTTT	CASSPGQGALNSPLHF
TRBJ2-3	many	TRBV5-1	-	16	TGCGCCAGCAGCTTGGCCTTCGGCAGGGGTGGAGATACGCAGTATTTT	CASSLAFGRGGDTQYF
TRBJ2-1	-	TRBV18	TRBD1	13	TGTGCCAGCTCACGGGACAGAGCGAGTGAGCAGTTCTTC	CASSRDRASEQFF
TRBJ2-1	-	TRBV12-3/TRBV12-4	-	16	TGTGCCAGCAGTTTCAGGGGGGGTAGCTCCTACAATGAGCAGTTCTTC	CASSFRGGSSYNEQFF
TRBJ1-1	few	TRBV18	-	14	TGTGCCAGCTCACCGGGGGGGCAGGACACTGAAGCTTTCTTT	CASSPGGQDTEAFF
TRBJ2-2	many	TRBV7-9	-	12	TGTGCCAGCAGCTGGACAGCCGGGGAGCTGTTTTTT	CASSWTAGELFF
TRBJ1-2	-	TRBV5-8	TRBD1	19	TGTGCCAGCAGCCCTAGACTCGACAGGGGCCGAGTTGCTAACTATGGCTACACCTTC	CASSPRLDRGRVANYGYTF
TRBJ2-1	-	TRBV5-1	-	17	TGCGCCAGCAGCGGGGGAAGGGGTCCAAGCTCGTACTTAGGGCAGTTCTTC	CASSGGRGPSSYLGQFF
TRBJ2-3	few	TRBV6-2/TRBV6-3	TRBD2	16	TGTGCCAGCAGGCCCGGACTAGCGGGATCTAGAAGTACGCAGTATTTT	CASRPGLAGSRSTQYF
TRBJ2-2	-	TRBV4-3	-	14	TGCGCCAGCAGCCAAGGGGGGTTTCCCGGGGAGCTGTTTTTT	CASSQGGFPGELFF
TRBJ1-1	few	TRBV19	-	14	TGTGCCAGTAGTATTCAGGTGGTGAACACTGAAGCTTTCTTT	CASSIQVVNTEAFF
TRBJ2-4	many	TRBV7-2	-	12	TGTGCCAGCAGCTCCGACCAAAACATTCAGTACTTC	CASSSDQNIQYF
TRBJ1-2	-	TRBV27	-	13	TGTGCCAGCAGTTTAGGCCACAGAGATGGCTACACCTTC	CASSLGHRDGYTF
TRBJ2-5	-	TRBV5-1	-	15	TGCGCCAGCAGCTTGCAACAAATGGAGGGAGAGACCCAGTACTTC	CASSLQQMEGETQYF
TRBJ2-1	few	TRBV6-6	-	15	TGTGCCAGCAGTTACAGGGCAGGGGAGGGTTATGAGCAGTTCTTC	CASSYRAGEGYEQFF
TRBJ1-1	-	TRBV7-6	TRBD1	14	TGTGCCAGCAGCCGGCAGGGGGCGGACACTGAAGCTTTCTTT	CASSRQGADTEAFF
TRBJ2-7	few	TRBV2	TRBD1	13	TGTGCCAGCAGGGGGACAGGCCCGGGCGAGCAGTACTTC	CASRGTGPGEQYF
TRBJ2-3	-	TRBV9	-	14	TGTGCCAGCAGCGTTGTCCCGGGCGGGGATACGCAGTATTTT	CASSVVPGGDTQYF
TRBJ2-1	many	TRBV5-1	TRBD2	14	TGCGCCAGCAGCCCCGGGACTACCTACAATGAGCAGTTCTTC	CASSPGTTYNEQFF
TRBJ2-5	-	TRBV4-1	-	14	TGCGCCAGCAGCCAAGATCCGGGACTAGAGACCCAGTACTTC	CASSQDPGLETQYF
TRBJ2-2	-	TRBV5-8	TRBD2	14	TGTGCCAGCAGTTCCGGGACTAGGACCGGGGAGCTGTTTTTT	CASSSGTRTGELFF